Shown below are 30 T cell receptor beta chains from a single sample sequenced in a study of blood T cell repertoires in COVID-19. Data came from immunoSEQ multiplex PCR; TCRdb stores just in-frame clones and leaves some out. The sample gives some 150,000 clones, about 91% of which show up once; less than 2% is in the top ten. Sequenced: peripheral blood. The source of these receptors is a woman between 55 and 75 years old with acute or convalescent COVID-19.

The chain combines TRBV3-1 (or the pseudogene TRBV3-2) with TRBJ1-2; the D is unclear. Trimming stripped 6 bases from V and 5 bases from J, with 10 bases between. The CDR3 loop spans 12 amino acids. Germline-derived CDR1 and CDR2 are LGHDT and YNNKEL (reference sequence). CDR3: CASSYSDYGYTF. The CDR3 DNA follows: TGTGCCAGCAGTTACAGTGATTATGGCTACACCTTC.

This clone was found once. The rearrangement links TRBV19 to TRBJ2-3, with 12 nucleotides matching TRBD2. The length of the CDR3 is 20 residues. Germline loops: CDR1 LNHDA, CDR2 SQIVND (reference sequence). The trim removed 1 base at V and 1 base at J, leaving 12 bases unmatched. The CDR3 loop is CASSIGYPSGGVLGTDTQYF. CDR3 bases: TGTGCCAGTAGTATAGGTTATCCTAGCGGGGGGGTGTTGGGCACAGATACGCAGTATTTT.

This clone was seen a few times. The rearrangement uses TRBV6-1 and TRBJ1-4; a possible D gene is TRBD1 (6 bases). The CDR3 runs to 14 residues. CDR1 MNHNS and CDR2 SASEGT come from the germline V gene. The ends were cut back, 2 bases at V and 7 bases at J, with 11 bases in the middle. The CDR3 region has the DNA TGTGCCAGCAGTGAAATCCAGGGGAGTGAAAAACTGTTTTTT. This sequence encodes CASSEIQGSEKLFF.

J is TRBJ2-2 and V is TRBV28; 11 positions agree with TRBD1. V lost 8 bases, J lost 5 bases, and 7 bases stayed unmatched. The CDR3 sequence is 15 residues long. The germline CDR1 and CDR2 sequences are MDHEN and SYDVKM. In nucleotides, the CDR3 is TGTGCCAGCTCTCCCGGGACAGGGGGAACCGGGGAGCTGTTTTTT. Its protein is CASSPGTGGTGELFF. Full variable domain (remainder filled in from reference TRBV28 and TRBJ2-2): DVKVTQSSRYLVKRTGEKVFLECVQDMDHENMFWYRQDPGLGLRLIYFSYDVKMKEKGDIPEGYSVSREKKERFSLILESASTNQTSMYLCASSPGTGGTGELFFGEGSRLTVL.

J is TRBJ1-1 and V is TRBV5-1, with D tentatively TRBD1 (5 bases). Germline CDR1 is SGHRS and CDR2 is YFSETQ. The V gene lost 2 bases and the J gene lost 3 bases, with 14 bases spanning the gap. The CDR3 sequence is 15 residues long. This chain's CDR3 is CASSFTAGGDTEAFF. The CDR3 DNA reads TGCGCCAGCAGCTTCACCGCCGGGGGGGACACTGAAGCTTTCTTT.

The CDR3 protein is CASSQGSGLVREKLFF. In nucleotides, the CDR3 is TGTGCCAGCAGCCAAGGGTCAGGGCTGGTTCGGGAAAAACTGTTTTTT. This chain links TRBV3-1 (or the pseudogene TRBV3-2) with TRBJ1-4; a weak D match, TRBD1 (5 bases). The CDR3 covers 16 residues. The germline CDR1 and CDR2 sequences are LGHDT and YNNKEL (reference sequence). V shed 1 base and J shed 8 bases, with 17 bases lying between them.

The chain employs TRBV29-1 and TRBJ1-2; 8 bases agree with TRBD1. The length of the CDR3 is 12 residues. J gave up 7 bases and V 7 bases, and 8 bases lay outside the gene matches. Germline V CDR1 and CDR2: SQVTM, ANQGSEA. This CDR3 is CSETQGAGGYTF. DNA of the CDR3: TGCAGCGAAACGCAGGGGGCCGGTGGCTACACCTTC.

The chain employs TRBV19 and TRBJ1-4, with a possible D match to TRBD1 (5 bases). V lost 6 bases, J lost 5 bases, and 22 bases lay in between. From germline, CDR1 is LNHDA and CDR2 SQIVND (reference sequence). The CDR3 runs to 17 residues. CDR3 DNA: TGTGCCAGTAGCCAATCTCCCCGTCCGCGGGGGAATGAAAAACTGTTTTTT. It codes for CASSQSPRPRGNEKLFF.

The V gene is TRBV5-6, the J gene TRBJ2-7, with 7 bases aligning to TRBD1. Looked up from germline, CDR1 is SGHDT and CDR2 is YYEEEE. The CDR3 consists of 14 residues. Trimming removed 1 base from V and 3 bases from J; junction bases left unmatched: 4. The CDR3: CASSLRAGGYEQYF. The CDR3 DNA is TGTGCCAGCAGCTTGAGGGCAGGGGGCTACGAGCAGTACTTC.

This chain links TRBV5-4 with TRBJ2-7, with a possible D match to TRBD2 (6 bases). This CDR3 has 16 residues. Germline V gene lookup returns CDR1 SGHNT and CDR2 YYREEE (reference sequence). Trimming cost V 7 bases and J 4 bases, with 24 bases left between them. The CDR3, as DNA: TGTGCCAGCCAGCAAGATGGGGCGGGGTCGCTTTACGAGCAGTACTTC. Translated, it gives CASQQDGAGSLYEQYF.

V gene TRBV9 combines with J gene TRBJ1-1, with D possibly being TRBD1 (5 bases). The CDR3 runs 15 residues. Between the trimmed V and J ends, which lost 4 bases and 6 bases, there was a span of 19 bases. Germline lookup yields CDR1 SGDLS and CDR2 YYNGEE. CDR3: CASSPRGRGWAEAFF. The CDR3 nucleotides are TGTGCCAGCAGCCCCCGTGGGAGGGGCTGGGCTGAAGCTTTCTTT. Combining the CDR3 with reference TRBV9 and TRBJ1-1 gives the whole variable domain DSGVTQTPKHLITATGQRVTLRCSPRSGDLSVYWYQQSLDQGLQFLIQYYNGEERAKGNILERFSAQQFPDLHSELNLSSLELGDSALYFCASSPRGRGWAEAFFGQGTRLTVV.

The chain is built from TRBV19 and TRBJ1-2, with 8 positions matching TRBD1. V shed 3 bases, J shed 4 bases, and the junction held 1 base outside the gene matches. The germline V gene has CDR1 LNHDA and CDR2 SQIVND (reference sequence). The CDR3 consists of 13 residues. The CDR3 is CASSIDRGYGYTF. DNA of the CDR3: TGTGCCAGTAGTATCGACAGGGGCTATGGCTACACCTTC.

This sequence joins TRBV3-1 (or the pseudogene TRBV3-2) and TRBJ2-1, with 16 bases identical to TRBD2. The CDR3 is made up of 16 amino acids. V was pared by 3 bases and J by 9 bases, with 5 bases of the junction left unmatched. Germline CDR1 LGHDT, CDR2 YNNKEL (reference sequence). The chain's CDR3 is CASSHRGLAGGSEQFF. In DNA form, the CDR3 reads TGTGCCAGCAGCCACCGGGGACTAGCGGGGGGGAGTGAGCAGTTCTTC.

The chain combines TRBV7-9 with TRBJ1-6; 9 nucleotides match TRBD1. The ends lost 8 bases at V and 10 bases at J; junction bases unmatched: 6. This CDR3 comprises 13 residues. CDR1 is SEHNR and CDR2 is FQNEAQ in the germline V gene (reference sequence). CDR3 protein: CASGTGFASPLHF. CDR3 DNA: TGTGCCAGCGGGACAGGGTTTGCGTCACCCCTCCACTTT.

The chain couples TRBV3-1 (or the pseudogene TRBV3-2) to TRBJ1-2; 8 nucleotides agree with TRBD1. From germline, CDR1 is LGHDT and CDR2 YNNKEL (reference sequence). The CDR3 is made up of 16 amino acids. V lost 0 bases, J lost 4 bases, and 7 bases stayed unmatched. CDR3 sequence: CASSQDRLTGGYGYTF. CDR3 DNA: TGTGCCAGCAGCCAAGACCGATTAACAGGGGGCTATGGCTACACCTTC.

V is TRBV19 and J is TRBJ1-5; 7 bases line up with TRBD1. Germline V CDR1 and CDR2: LNHDA, SQIVND (reference sequence). Losses at the gene ends were 4 bases for V and 0 bases for J; bases not matched to a gene: 6. The CDR3 totals 16 residues. The CDR3 is CASSKPGQDSNQPQHF. Written as DNA, the CDR3 is TGTGCCAGTAGTAAGCCTGGACAGGATAGCAATCAGCCCCAGCATTTT.

This sequence joins TRBV18 and TRBJ1-3; the D is unclear. From germline, CDR1 is KGHSH and CDR2 LQKENI. V dropped 1 base and J dropped 0 bases, with 7 bases sitting between them. This CDR3 comprises 15 residues. Written as DNA, the CDR3 is TGTGCCAGCTCACCACGGGAGATCTCTGGAAACACCATATATTTT. This sequence encodes CASSPREISGNTIYF. Together with reference TRBV18 and TRBJ1-3, the CDR3 gives the full variable domain: NAGVMQNPRHLVRRRGQEARLRCSPMKGHSHVYWYRQLPEEGLKFMVYLQKENIIDESGMPKERFSAEFPKEGPSILRIQQVVRGDSAAYFCASSPREISGNTIYFGEGSWLTVV.

This rearrangement joins TRBV9 to TRBJ2-7; D perhaps matches TRBD1 (5 bases). V dropped 3 bases and J dropped 3 bases, with 10 bases sitting between them. This CDR3 spans 13 amino acids. Germline values: CDR1 SGDLS, CDR2 YYNGEE. This CDR3 reads CASSGTDSYEQYF. The CDR3 DNA reads as TGTGCCAGCAGCGGAACCGACAGCTACGAGCAGTACTTC.

This chain connects TRBV4-2 to TRBJ1-2; D call uncertain. V was shortened by 1 base and J by 3 bases, with 6 bases between the two germline ends. The length of the CDR3 is 13 residues. Germline V gives CDR1 LGHNA, CDR2 YNFKEQ. The CDR3 region is CASSQGVDYGYTF. Here the CDR3 DNA reads TGTGCCAGCAGCCAAGGTGTAGACTATGGCTACACCTTC.

CDR3 DNA: TGTGCCAGCAGTGAACCTAAACCCCGAGAGGGTTCCTGGGGCTACACCTTC. Translating it yields CASSEPKPREGSWGYTF. The J gene is TRBJ1-2, the V gene TRBV25-1; D call uncertain. Deletions cut 2 bases from V and 8 bases from J, with 24 bases between. Germline V CDR1 and CDR2: MGHDK, SYGVNS. This CDR3 has 17 amino acids.

The genes are TRBV4-2 and TRBJ2-5; D possibly corresponds to TRBD1 (6 bases). This CDR3 is 13 amino acids long. Trimming shortened V by 4 bases and J by 5 bases, and 11 bases separated the two germline ends. From germline, CDR1 is LGHNA and CDR2 YNFKEQ. The chain's CDR3 is CASSRGGRETQYF. Written as DNA, the CDR3 is TGTGCCAGCAGCCGAGGGGGTCGGGAGACCCAGTACTTC.

The chain uses TRBV5-6 and TRBJ1-2; the D is unclear. CDR1 SGHDT and CDR2 YYEEEE come from the germline V gene. With 4 bases removed from V and 4 bases from J, the gap between germline ends came to 14 bases. CDR3 size: 14 residues. DNA for the CDR3: TGTGCCAGCAGCCACCCGGGGAACAGCTATGGCTACACCTTC. Encoded protein: CASSHPGNSYGYTF.

J is TRBJ1-2 and V is TRBV30, with TRBD1 matching over 10 bases. The CDR3 runs to 20 residues. V lost 4 bases and J lost 1; bases outside the gene matches: 21. The germline V gene encodes CDR1 GTSNPN and CDR2 SVGIG (reference sequence). The CDR3 region is CAWTSYRTGGMRYINYGYTF. CDR3 nucleotides: TGTGCCTGGACTTCCTACAGGACAGGGGGAATGAGATATATTAACTATGGCTACACCTTC.

J is TRBJ1-1 and V is TRBV21-1. TRBV21-1 is a pseudogene. The CDR3 is 19 amino acids. This CDR3 is CASSKVPPRVAEGDTEAFF. The CDR3 DNA reads TGTGCCAGCAGCAAAGTCCCTCCTAGGGTCGCCGAGGGAGACACTGAAGCTTTCTTT.

The gene calls are TRBV7-8 and TRBJ2-1; 9 nucleotides agree with TRBD1. V dropped 4 bases and J dropped 3; count of bases not matched to a gene: 4. Germline loops: CDR1 SGHVS, CDR2 FQNEAQ. This CDR3 has 15 amino acids. The CDR3 is CASSSPGQGYNEQFF. CDR3 nucleotide sequence: TGTGCCAGCAGCTCCCCGGGACAGGGCTACAATGAGCAGTTCTTC.

The chain links TRBV6-5 to TRBJ1-6; D remains ambiguous. Germline-derived CDR1 and CDR2 are MNHEY and SVGAGI. The CDR3 spans 14 residues. The CDR3 is CATRRGSYNSPLHF. Here the CDR3 DNA reads TGTGCTACTCGCCGGGGAAGCTATAATTCACCCCTCCACTTT.

This clone was picked up one time. The rearrangement links TRBV4-3 to TRBJ2-5; 9 bases agree with TRBD2. Looked up from germline, CDR1 is LGHNA and CDR2 is YSLEER. CDR3 length: 16 residues. With V trimmed by 0 bases and J by 4 bases, 6 bases remained unmatched. The CDR3 spells CASSQDLAGGVETQYF. The CDR3 coding sequence is TGCGCCAGCAGCCAAGATCTTGCGGGGGGGGTAGAGACCCAGTACTTC.

The CDR3 DNA sequence: TGTGCCAGTATCAATGTCCGGGGGGACTACACTGAAGCTTTCTTT. Its translation: CASINVRGDYTEAFF. This rearrangement joins TRBV19 to TRBJ1-1, with a possible D match to TRBD1 (5 bases). CDR3 length: 15 amino acids. Germline V gene data show CDR1 as LNHDA and CDR2 as SQIVND (reference sequence). With 7 bases removed from V and 3 bases from J, the gap between germline ends came to 18 bases.

The sample holds one count of this clone. J is TRBJ1-1 and V is TRBV7-2; D may be TRBD1 (5 bases). Germline V gene sequence: CDR1 SGHTA, CDR2 FQGNSA. Trimming took 1 base from V and 6 from J, leaving 9 bases between them. This CDR3 is 13 amino acids long. The chain's CDR3 is CASSLGVQAEAFF. CDR3 DNA sequence: TGTGCCAGCAGCTTAGGAGTACAGGCTGAAGCTTTCTTT.

V and J are TRBV5-1 and TRBJ2-3; D remains unclear. The CDR3 is 12 residues long. Per germline, CDR1 SGHRS and CDR2 YFSETQ. V dropped 2 bases and J dropped 2 bases, with 3 bases sitting between them. In DNA, the CDR3 is TGCGCCAGCAGCTTTAACACAGATACGCAGTATTTT. Translating it yields CASSFNTDTQYF.